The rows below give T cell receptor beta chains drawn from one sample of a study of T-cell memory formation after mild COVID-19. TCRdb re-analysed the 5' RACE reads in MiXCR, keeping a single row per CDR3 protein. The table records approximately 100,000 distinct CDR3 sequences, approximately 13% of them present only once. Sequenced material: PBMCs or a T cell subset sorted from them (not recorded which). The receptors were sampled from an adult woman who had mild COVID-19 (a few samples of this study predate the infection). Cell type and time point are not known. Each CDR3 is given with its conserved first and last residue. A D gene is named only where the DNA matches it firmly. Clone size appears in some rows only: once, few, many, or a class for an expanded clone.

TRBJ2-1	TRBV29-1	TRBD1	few	TGCAGCGCCGAAGGGGGCCTGGGTGAGCAGTTCTTC	CSAEGGLGEQFF
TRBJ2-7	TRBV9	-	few	TGTGCCAGCAGCGAGGGGGGGAGCTCCTACGAGCAGTACTTC	CASSEGGSSYEQYF
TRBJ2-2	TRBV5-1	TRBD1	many	TGCGCCAGCAGCTCGGACAGGTCGAACACCGGGGAGCTGTTTTTT	CASSSDRSNTGELFF
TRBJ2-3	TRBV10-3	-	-	TGTGCCATCAGTGAACTCAGTCGCACAGATACGCAGTATTTT	CAISELSRTDTQYF
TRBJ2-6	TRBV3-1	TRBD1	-	TGTGCCAGCAGCCAAGAACCGGGACAGGGGGCCTCTGGGGCCAACGTCCTGACTTTC	CASSQEPGQGASGANVLTF
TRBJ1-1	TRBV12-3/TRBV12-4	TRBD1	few	TGTGCCAGCAGTTTCGGACAGGGGGTCACTGAAGCTTTCTTT	CASSFGQGVTEAFF
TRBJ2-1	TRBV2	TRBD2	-	TGTGCCAGCAGAGACGACTGGAGCGGGAGTAGGGATGAGCAGTTCTTC	CASRDDWSGSRDEQFF
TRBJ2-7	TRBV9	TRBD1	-	TGTGCCAGCAGCGTAGAAGCAGGGGGTATGTACGAGCAGTACTTC	CASSVEAGGMYEQYF
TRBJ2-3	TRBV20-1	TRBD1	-	TGCAGTGCTAAACCTACCGGGACAGGGTGGAATACGCAGTATTTT	CSAKPTGTGWNTQYF
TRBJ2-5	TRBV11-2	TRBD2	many	TGTGCCAGCAGCTCGGGGCCTGGGACTAGCGGGGGGTACCAAGAGACCCAGTACTTC	CASSSGPGTSGGYQETQYF
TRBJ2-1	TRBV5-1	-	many	TGCGCCAGCAGCTCCACGGGAGCCTACAATGAGCAGTTCTTC	CASSSTGAYNEQFF
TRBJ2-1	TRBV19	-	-	TGTGCCAGTAGTATAGGGCCCTGGGTCTCCAATGAGCAGTTCTTC	CASSIGPWVSNEQFF
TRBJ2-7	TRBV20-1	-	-	TGCAGTGCTAGAGGACGCCTCTCCTACGAGCAGTACTTC	CSARGRLSYEQYF
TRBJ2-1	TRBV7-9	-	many	TGTGCCAGCAGCTTAGACGGCAATCTCAATGAGCAGTTCTTC	CASSLDGNLNEQFF
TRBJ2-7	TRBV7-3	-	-	TGTGCCAGCAGCTCCTCCCTGTCGCGGATGGCCTACGAGCAGTACTTC	CASSSSLSRMAYEQYF
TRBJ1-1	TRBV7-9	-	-	TGTGCCAGCAGCTACGACGAGGGGATGAACACTGAAGCTTTCTTT	CASSYDEGMNTEAFF
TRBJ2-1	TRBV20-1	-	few	TGCAGTATCCGGGACTTGGGTTCGGACTACAATGAGCAGTTCTTC	CSIRDLGSDYNEQFF